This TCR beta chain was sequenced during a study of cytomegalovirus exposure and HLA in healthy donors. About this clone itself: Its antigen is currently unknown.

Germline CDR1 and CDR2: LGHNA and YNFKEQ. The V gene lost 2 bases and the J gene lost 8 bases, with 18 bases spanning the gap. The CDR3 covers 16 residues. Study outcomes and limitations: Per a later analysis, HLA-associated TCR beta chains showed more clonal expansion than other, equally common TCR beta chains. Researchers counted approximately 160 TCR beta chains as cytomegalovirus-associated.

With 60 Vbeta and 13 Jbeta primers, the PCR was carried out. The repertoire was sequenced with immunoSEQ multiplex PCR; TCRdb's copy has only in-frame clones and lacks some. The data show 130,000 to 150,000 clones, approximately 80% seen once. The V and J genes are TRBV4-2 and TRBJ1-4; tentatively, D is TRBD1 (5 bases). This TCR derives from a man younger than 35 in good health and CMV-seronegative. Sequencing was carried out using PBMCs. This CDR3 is CASSQLYDQGYEKLFF. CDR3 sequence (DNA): TGTGCCAGCAGCCAACTGTACGATCAGGGTTACGAAAAACTGTTTTTT.